Following are 4 T cell receptor beta chains from one sample sequenced in a study of graft-versus-host responses after intestinal transplantation. Which antigens these TCRs recognize remains unknown. The protocol was immunoSEQ multiplex PCR, while the TCRdb copy is restricted to in-frame clones and leaves out a portion. This table has over 70,000 clones, about 94% appearing once. Sample: unstimulated CD8+ T cells sorted from spleen or lymph node cells, taken before intestinal transplant. Source of these receptors: a human donor who received an intestinal transplant.

V is TRBV9 and J is TRBJ2-1; 10 nucleotides match TRBD2. Germline loops: CDR1 SGDLS, CDR2 YYNGEE. V dropped 1 base and J dropped 0; count of bases not matched to a gene: 7. CDR3 length equals 18 residues. The CDR3 reads CASSVTPSSGSSYNEQFF. CDR3 DNA: TGTGCCAGCAGCGTAACCCCCTCTAGCGGGAGCTCCTACAATGAGCAGTTCTTC.

The gene calls are TRBV7-9 and TRBJ2-1; D remains unclear. The CDR3 consists of 17 residues. CDR1 and CDR2 (germline): SEHNR, FQNEAQ (reference sequence). Trimming pared 5 bases from V and 3 bases from J, leaving 20 bases between. CDR3 coding DNA: TGTGCCAGCAGCCTACCCCTTTGGAGAAGTATCTACAATGAGCAGTTCTTC. Amino acids: CASSLPLWRSIYNEQFF.

The rearrangement uses TRBV28 and TRBJ1-2, with D possibly TRBD1 on 5 matching bases. Trimming took off 3 bases at V and 0 bases at J, with 14 bases between the two ends. CDR1 and CDR2 from the germline V gene are MDHEN and SYDVKM. The CDR3 is 16 residues long. DNA for the CDR3: TGTGCCAGCAGTTTTATTAGGGACGGAACTAACTATGGCTACACCTTC. Residues: CASSFIRDGTNYGYTF.

V gene TRBV5-1 combines with J gene TRBJ1-1; weak D call: TRBD1 (5 bases). The germline gives CDR1 SGHRS, CDR2 YFSETQ. Deletions cut 1 base from V and 3 bases from J, with 10 bases between. This CDR3 is built from 14 residues. CDR3 sequence reads: CASSLYRGDTEAFF. DNA of the CDR3: TGCGCCAGCAGCTTGTATCGGGGGGACACTGAAGCTTTCTTT.